This is a list of T cell receptor beta chains from one sample in a study of blood T cells in healthy people across ages. TCRdb used MiXCR to reprocess the 5' RACE reads, holding one entry per CDR3 protein. The table has approximately 880,000 distinct CDR3 sequences, roughly 52% seen once. The sample comprised blood. These receptors came from a young man in good health. Both conserved end residues are part of each CDR3. The D gene is left open where the match is weak. Clone sizes are given selectively: once, few, many, or a class where the clone is expanded.

V gene,J gene,clone size,D gene,CDR3 DNA,CDR3 protein
TRBV24-1,TRBJ2-5,.,.,TGTGCCACCAGTGAGCCGGGACGGGGAGAGACCCAGTACTTC,CATSEPGRGETQYF
TRBV11-2,TRBJ1-1,.,.,TGTGCCAGCAGCTTAGATAGGGCAAGAAACACTGAAGCTTTCTTT,CASSLDRARNTEAFF
TRBV7-2,TRBJ1-1,.,.,TGTGCCAGCAGCCTGATGGGCATGAGCACTGAAGCTTTCTTT,CASSLMGMSTEAFF
TRBV6-6,TRBJ2-7,.,.,TGTGCCAGCAGCCCGTCAGGGTCCCACGGGCAGTACTTC,CASSPSGSHGQYF
TRBV7-2,TRBJ2-2,.,TRBD1,TGTGCCAGCAGCTCAACGCCCGGGACAGGGAGAACCGGGGAGCTGTTTTTT,CASSSTPGTGRTGELFF
TRBV20-1,TRBJ2-3,few,TRBD2,TGCAGTGCTAGAGGCAATGTAGCGGGGGCAGATACGCAGTATTTT,CSARGNVAGADTQYF
TRBV28,TRBJ1-2,.,TRBD1,TGTGCCAGCAGATATAATCGGGACAGGGCCTACTATGGCTACACCTTC,CASRYNRDRAYYGYTF
TRBV11-3,TRBJ2-1,few,.,TGTGCCAGCAGCTTAGGCCTGGGGAGGTCCAATGAGCAGTTCTTC,CASSLGLGRSNEQFF
TRBV18,TRBJ2-5,.,.,TGTGCCAGCTCGCCAGGGAATCGGGAGCAGTACTTC,CASSPGNREQYF
TRBV2,TRBJ2-2,.,TRBD1,TGTGCCAGTGGGACAGGAGCGGACACCGGGGAGCTGTTTTTT,CASGTGADTGELFF
TRBV29-1,TRBJ2-7,.,.,TGCAGCGCGGGACACCGTTACGAGCAGTACTTC,CSAGHRYEQYF
TRBV6-2/TRBV6-3,TRBJ2-7,.,TRBD1,TGTGCCAGCAGTTACTCTAGGGACAGGGGGTCCTACGAGCAGTACTTC,CASSYSRDRGSYEQYF
TRBV20-1,TRBJ2-3,.,.,TGCAGTAGCGTACGAGACCTTACAGATACGCAGTATTTT,CSSVRDLTDTQYF
TRBV5-1,TRBJ1-2,.,.,TGCGCCAGCAGCTTGGCCACGGGAGAGGATGGCTACACCTTC,CASSLATGEDGYTF
TRBV20-1,TRBJ1-2,.,.,TGCAGTGCTGGAATCCGGGACAACTATGGCTACACCTTC,CSAGIRDNYGYTF
TRBV12-3/TRBV12-4,TRBJ2-1,many,.,TGTGCCAGCAGCCCCGGGACCCAAGAAGGGCTGGATGAGCAGTTCTTC,CASSPGTQEGLDEQFF
TRBV28,TRBJ1-2,.,.,TGTGCCAGCAGTTTACCCAATGACAGGCTCTATGGCTACACCTTC,CASSLPNDRLYGYTF
TRBV10-3,TRBJ2-7,.,TRBD1,TGTGCCATCAGCCGGGACAGGGGAGCTTACGAGCAGTACTTC,CAISRDRGAYEQYF
TRBV29-1,TRBJ1-1,.,.,TGCAGCGTTGTCGACCGGGGTGAAGCTTTCTTT,CSVVDRGEAFF
TRBV3-1,TRBJ2-7,.,TRBD1,TGTGCCAGCAGCCTACTCGGGACAGGGGACGAGCAGTACTTC,CASSLLGTGDEQYF
TRBV3-1,TRBJ2-7,.,TRBD1,TGTGCCAGCAGCCAAGGGGGAGACAGGGGGTACGAGCAGTACTTC,CASSQGGDRGYEQYF
TRBV7-8,TRBJ2-7,.,TRBD1,TGTGCCAGCAGCTTACAGGGGGATTCTCCTTACGAGCAGTACTTC,CASSLQGDSPYEQYF
TRBV7-2,TRBJ2-3,few,TRBD1,TGTGCCAGCAGCTTAGCGGGAAAGGGGGCGCGTACAGATACGCAGTATTTT,CASSLAGKGARTDTQYF
TRBV10-3,TRBJ1-6,.,TRBD1,TGTGCCATCAGTCCAGGGGGCTCGAATAATTCACCCCCCCACTTT,CAISPGGSNNSPPHF
TRBV20-1,TRBJ2-4,.,.,TGCAGTGCTCGGGTCGCCGCCTACGGGCAGTACTTC,CSARVAAYGQYF
TRBV6-6,TRBJ1-2,few,.,TGTGCCAGCAGTTTAAAGGAGGGGTTTAACTATGGCTACACCTTC,CASSLKEGFNYGYTF
TRBV12-3/TRBV12-4,TRBJ2-3,many,TRBD2,TGTGCCAGCAGCCTCGGGACTAGCCGCCGCACAGATACGCAGTATTTT,CASSLGTSRRTDTQYF
TRBV12-3/TRBV12-4,TRBJ1-1,.,.,TGTGCCAGCAGTTATACCCTCAGGGACACTGAAGCTTTCTTT,CASSYTLRDTEAFF
TRBV2,TRBJ2-6,.,.,TGTGCCAGCAGTGATTCGGGCACCAGCTCTGGGGCCAACGTCCTGACTTTC,CASSDSGTSSGANVLTF
TRBV7-9,TRBJ2-7,few,.,TGTGCCAGCAGCTTAGATCCGGTATACGAGCAGTACTTC,CASSLDPVYEQYF
TRBV20-1,TRBJ2-7,.,TRBD2,TGCAGTGCTAGAACACTAGCGGGGGGGCCCTACGAGCAGTACTTC,CSARTLAGGPYEQYF
TRBV28,TRBJ2-7,few,TRBD1,TGTGCCAGCAGGCCCGGGACAGTAATCAACGAGCAGTACTTC,CASRPGTVINEQYF
TRBV7-2,TRBJ2-5,few,.,TGTGCCAGCAGCTTAATGTATGAGCAGTACTTC,CASSLMYEQYF
TRBV7-8,TRBJ1-5,.,.,TGTGCCAGCAGCTCCGCGGGGTTGGGTCAGCCCCAGCATTTT,CASSSAGLGQPQHF
TRBV6-1,TRBJ1-2,.,.,TGTGCCAGCAGTGAACGGGGGGACTATGGCTACACCTTC,CASSERGDYGYTF
TRBV3-1,TRBJ2-7,.,TRBD2,TGTGCCAGCAGCCAAGACCGACTAGCGGGAAACGAGCAGTACTTC,CASSQDRLAGNEQYF
TRBV5-1,TRBJ2-3,.,.,TGCGCCAGCAGCCAACGCTTGACAGATACGCAGTATTTT,CASSQRLTDTQYF
TRBV4-1,TRBJ2-3,.,TRBD2,TGCGCCAGCAGCCAAGAGCAGCGGGGGGGCCTTACGCAGTATTTT,CASSQEQRGGLTQYF
TRBV4-3,TRBJ2-2,few,.,TGCGCCAGCAGCCAAAGCGACAGCTTTATCGGCGGGGAGCTGTTTTTT,CASSQSDSFIGGELFF
TRBV27,TRBJ1-1,.,.,TGTGCCAGCAGTTGGCAGGGTGGGTACACTGAAGCTTTCTTT,CASSWQGGYTEAFF
TRBV6-1,TRBJ2-5,.,.,TGTGCCAGCAGTGAATCTGAGGTTGTGCAGTACTTC,CASSESEVVQYF
TRBV15,TRBJ2-2,few,TRBD2,TGTGCCACCAGCAGACTAGCGGGGAACACCGGGGAGCTGTTTTTT,CATSRLAGNTGELFF
TRBV4-1,TRBJ2-7,.,TRBD1,TGCGCCAGCAGCCAAGTCGACAGGGGGCCTTACGAGCAGTACTTC,CASSQVDRGPYEQYF
TRBV28,TRBJ2-1,few,.,TGTGCCAGCAGTCCCGCCCACCTCAATGAGCAGTTCTTC,CASSPAHLNEQFF
TRBV4-1,TRBJ1-6,.,.,TGCGCCAGCAGCCTGTGGCAGGGGCCCGATTCACCCCTCCACTTT,CASSLWQGPDSPLHF
TRBV7-9,TRBJ2-1,.,.,TGTGCCAGCAGCTTAGCATCTGGGCACCATGAGCAGTTCTTC,CASSLASGHHEQFF
TRBV5-6,TRBJ2-1,.,TRBD1,TGTGCCAGCAGCTGGGACAGGGGCGTTGTCCATGAGCAGTTCTTC,CASSWDRGVVHEQFF
TRBV28,TRBJ2-7,many,.,TGTGCCAGCAGTGGACCGCCAGCCTACGAGCAGTACTTC,CASSGPPAYEQYF
TRBV20-1,TRBJ2-1,.,TRBD1,TGCAGTGCCCCCGGACAGGAGATCGACAATGAGCAGTTCTTC,CSAPGQEIDNEQFF
TRBV11-2,TRBJ1-4,few,.,TGTGCCAGCAGCCCGCTATCTCGGCAGAGTGAAAAACTGTTTTTT,CASSPLSRQSEKLFF
TRBV6-2/TRBV6-3,TRBJ2-3,.,TRBD2,TGTGCCAGCGGGAGCGGGGGGAGGACAGATACGCAGTATTTT,CASGSGGRTDTQYF
TRBV16,TRBJ2-7,few,TRBD1,TGTGCCAGCAGCCAACTCGCAGGGGGCTACGAGCAGTACTTC,CASSQLAGGYEQYF
TRBV27,TRBJ1-2,few,TRBD1,TGTGCCAGCCCCGGACAGGCCGAGTATGGCTACACCTTC,CASPGQAEYGYTF
TRBV4-1,TRBJ1-6,.,.,TGCGCCAGCAGCCTTCTTCGGGACCCAGACTATAATTCACCCCTCCACTTT,CASSLLRDPDYNSPLHF
TRBV27,TRBJ2-1,.,.,TGTGCCAGCAGCCCTCCGGACAGGGAGGGCGATGAGCGGTTCTTC,CASSPPDREGDERFF
TRBV7-2,TRBJ1-4,few,TRBD1,TGTGCCAGCAGCTACGGGACAGGGTCCCAAAAACTGTTTTTT,CASSYGTGSQKLFF